This T cell receptor (beta chain) is drawn from a study of cytomegalovirus exposure and HLA in healthy donors. General study points: It was reported that the classifier diagnosed cytomegalovirus status with high specificity and sensitivity in both the original and validation cohorts.

The PCR employed 60 Vbeta primers together with 13 Jbeta primers. The protocol was immunoSEQ multiplex PCR, while the TCRdb copy is restricted to in-frame clones and leaves out a portion. This table has about 120,000 clones, around 75% appearing once. With regard to this clone: Its antigen is unknown.

Looked up from germline, CDR1 is SGHDN and CDR2 is FVKESK. This CDR3 region has 15 residues. V was pared by 1 base and J by 4 bases, with 2 bases of the junction left unmatched. This sequence was found in a woman aged 45-60 years in good health and CMV-seronegative. Input material: PBMCs. The chain uses TRBV14 and TRBJ2-1; 9 bases align to TRBD2. CDR3 sequence reads: CASSQALAGYNEQFF. The CDR3 nucleotides read TGTGCCAGCAGCCAAGCACTAGCGGGTTACAATGAGCAGTTCTTC.